One and the same sample provided the 31 T cell receptor beta chains below, sequenced in a study of shared clonotypes between healthy human individuals (dated by TCRdb to 2020 to 2021). The library came from the immunoSEQ multiplex PCR assay. TCRdb took over this immuneACCESS table, retaining in-frame rearrangements with V and J assigned. Such tables are incomplete; in checked studies, under half of the missing clones stem from an unresolved V gene, and the remainder is unexplained. In this sample the table shows under 600,000 clones, more than 95% of which occur a single time. In total, the top ten clones hold 0.05% to 0.07% of the sample. Specimen: naive CD4+ T cells sorted from blood. The sample's cell subset or site, from its label and the paper: CD45RA+ positively selected. Receptor source: a woman aged 25 to 39 in good health.

The CDR3 coding sequence is TGTGCCAGCTCACCAATTGGAGGGAGTACGGGGAATGAGCAGTTCTTC. Its translation is CASSPIGGSTGNEQFF. The chain is built from TRBV18 and TRBJ2-1; D possibly corresponds to TRBD2 (6 bases). V dropped 2 bases and J dropped 7 bases, with 18 bases sitting between them. The CDR3 runs to 16 residues. The V gene's germline CDR1 is KGHSH and CDR2 LQKENI.

The genes are TRBV2 and TRBJ1-1, with unresolved D. Deletions cut 8 bases from V and 0 bases from J, with 13 bases between. CDR3 length equals 14 residues. CDR1 and CDR2 from the germline V gene are SNHLY and FYNNEI. CDR3 in amino acids: CASGLGGLNTEAFF. CDR3 bases: TGTGCCAGCGGCTTGGGCGGACTGAACACTGAAGCTTTCTTT.

The CDR3 nucleotides read TGTGCCATCAGTGAGTCCGGGACAGGGAGCACTGAAGCTTTCTTT. As protein: CAISESGTGSTEAFF. The gene calls are TRBV10-3 and TRBJ1-1; 9 bases are shared with TRBD1. This CDR3 region has 15 residues. V was pared by 0 bases and J by 4 bases, with 3 bases of the junction left unmatched. From germline, CDR1 is ENHRY and CDR2 SYGVKD.

This rearrangement joins TRBV7-2 to TRBJ2-7; the match to TRBD2 covers 14 bases. Losses at the gene ends were 5 bases for V and 3 bases for J; bases not matched to a gene: 15. In germline, CDR1 is SGHTA, CDR2 FQGNSA. The CDR3 sequence is 19 residues long. CDR3 sequence (DNA): TGTGCCAGCAGCCGGCGGTCGAAGACTAGCGGGAGGGGTGACTACGAGCAGTACTTC. Its translation is CASSRRSKTSGRGDYEQYF.

The chain joins TRBV5-1 to TRBJ1-4; weak D call: TRBD1 (5 bases). CDR1 SGHRS and CDR2 YFSETQ come from the germline V gene. V lost 2 bases and J lost 5, with 10 bases in between. The CDR3 covers 14 residues. The CDR3 sequence: CASSLGAQNEKLFF. The CDR3 nucleotides are TGCGCCAGCAGCTTAGGGGCCCAGAATGAAAAACTGTTTTTT.

Notes on this clone: Other DNA sequences in this sample translate to the same CDR3. The chain recombines TRBV6-5 with TRBJ1-2; no definite D call. V was shortened by 5 bases and J by 8 bases, with 15 bases between the two germline ends. The CDR3 covers 13 residues. Germline V lookup: CDR1 MNHEY, CDR2 SVGAGI. The CDR3 DNA follows: TGTGCCAGCAGTGACCGAAGGATGGACGGCTACACCTTC. It yields the protein CASSDRRMDGYTF.

CDR3 nucleotides: TGCGCCAGCAGCTTGGTGGGGACTAGCGGTTTGGATGAGCAGTTCTTC. As protein: CASSLVGTSGLDEQFF. The rearrangement links TRBV5-1 to TRBJ2-1, with 11 bases lining up with TRBD2. The germline V gene has CDR1 SGHRS and CDR2 YFSETQ. After removal of 0 bases from V and 8 bases from J, the junction contained 7 bases not matched to a gene. This CDR3 is 16 amino acids long.

This sequence joins TRBV19 and TRBJ1-1; no clear D gene. This CDR3 is built from 14 residues. The V end was cut by 0 bases, the J end by 1 base, with 6 bases between. Germline assignment: CDR1 LNHDA and CDR2 SQIVND (reference sequence). This CDR3 reads CASSIDGRNTEAFF. The CDR3, as DNA: TGTGCCAGTAGTATAGATGGACGGAACACTGAAGCTTTCTTT.

The rearrangement links TRBV11-2 to TRBJ1-1; D uncertain. This CDR3 has 14 amino acids. With 5 bases removed from V and 4 bases from J, the gap between germline ends came to 14 bases. Germline V CDR1 and CDR2: SGHAT, FQNNGV. The CDR3 sequence: CASSLVREGTEAFF. CDR3 bases: TGTGCCAGCAGCCTGGTCCGGGAGGGCACTGAAGCTTTCTTT.

J is TRBJ2-5 and V is TRBV5-1, with a possible D match to TRBD2 (5 bases). The J call is uncertain, as TRBJ2-7 better fits the DNA end. CDR1 and CDR2 (germline): SGHRS, YFSETQ. This CDR3 has 14 amino acids. This chain's CDR3 is CASSLARGFNEQYF. CDR3 nucleotides: TGCGCCAGCAGCTTGGCCCGGGGATTTAACGAGCAGTACTTC.

This chain uses TRBV5-1 with TRBJ1-5; D call uncertain. The CDR3 consists of 14 residues. Trimming cost V 4 bases and J 6 bases, with 14 bases left between them. CDR1 is SGHRS, CDR2 YFSETQ, per germline. DNA of the CDR3: TGCGCCAGCAGCCTGGACGGTTCGAGTCAGCCCCAGCATTTT. Protein sequence: CASSLDGSSQPQHF.

V is TRBV5-4 and J is TRBJ2-7; TRBD2 is a possible D gene (6 bases). From germline, CDR1 is SGHNT and CDR2 YYREEE (reference sequence). The CDR3 sequence is 15 residues long. Trimming removed 4 bases from V and 2 bases from J, with 16 bases in between. CDR3 sequence (DNA): TGTGCCAGCAGCAAAACCGGGACTTCGACCTACGAGCAGTACTTC. It translates to CASSKTGTSTYEQYF.

V usage is TRBV7-9 and J usage is TRBJ2-3; TRBD2 might be the D (5 bases). Per the germline V gene, CDR1 is SEHNR and CDR2 is FQNEAQ (reference sequence). V was pared by 5 bases and J by 3 bases, with 12 bases between. The CDR3 is 14 amino acids. The CDR3 DNA reads as TGTGCCAGCAGCACAAGACTAACTACAGATACGCAGTATTTT. Protein sequence: CASSTRLTTDTQYF.

J is TRBJ1-4 and V is TRBV20-1; TRBD1 might be the D (5 bases). The CDR3 runs to 11 residues. The V end was cut by 1 base, the J end by 8 bases, with 5 bases between. The germline V gene encodes CDR1 DFQATT and CDR2 SNEGSKA (reference sequence). CDR3 DNA sequence: TGCAGTGCTAGAGGGGGCGAAAAACTGTTTTTT. This gives the protein CSARGGEKLFF.

CDR3 residues: CSATDSFSQYF. CDR3 bases: TGCAGTGCAACGGACAGTTTCTCGCAGTACTTC. The V gene is TRBV20-1, the J gene TRBJ2-5, with D perhaps matching TRBD1 (6 bases). CDR3 size: 11 residues. Deletions cut 6 bases from V and 11 bases from J, with 16 bases between. Germline V CDR1 and CDR2: DFQATT, SNEGSKA (reference sequence).

V usage is TRBV6-9 and J usage is TRBJ2-1, with TRBD2 matching over 9 bases. From germline, CDR1 is MNHGY and CDR2 SVAAGI. Losses at the gene ends were 6 bases for V and 7 bases for J; bases not matched to a gene: 10. The CDR3 runs to 15 residues. The CDR3 protein is CASSPQGLATNEQFF. CDR3 DNA: TGTGCCAGCAGCCCCCAAGGACTAGCGACGAATGAGCAGTTCTTC.

The chain has TRBV2 and TRBJ2-7; 9 bases fit TRBD1. With 10 bases clipped from V and 3 bases from J, the junction kept 10 bases outside the gene matches. The CDR3 has 14 residues. The germline CDR1 and CDR2 sequences are SNHLY and FYNNEI. The CDR3 here is CATEPRDRDYEQYF. DNA of the CDR3: TGTGCCACCGAGCCTCGGGACAGGGACTACGAGCAGTACTTC.

This chain uses TRBV7-2 with TRBJ2-7; D call uncertain. CDR1 SGHTA and CDR2 FQGNSA come from the germline V gene. The CDR3 has 12 residues. V was trimmed by 5 bases and J by 6 bases, leaving 11 bases between them. The CDR3 bases are TGTGCCAGCAGCCCTCTTGCTGGCGAGCAGTACTTC. This codes for CASSPLAGEQYF. Together with reference TRBV7-2 and TRBJ2-7, the CDR3 gives the full variable domain: GAGVSQSPSNKVTEKGKDVELRCDPISGHTALYWYRQSLGQGLEFLIYFQGNSAPDKSGLPSDRFSAERTGGSVSTLTIQRTQQEDSAVYLCASSPLAGEQYFGPGTRLTVT.

The chain combines TRBV27 with TRBJ2-2; tentative D call: TRBD1 (7 bases). The CDR3 consists of 16 residues. V dropped 2 bases and J dropped 3 bases, with 13 bases sitting between them. Germline assignment: CDR1 MNHEY and CDR2 SMNVEV (reference sequence). In nucleotides, the CDR3 is TGTGCCAGCAGTTTAATGGCGGGACAGCACACCGGGGAGCTGTTTTTT. It specifies CASSLMAGQHTGELFF.

The genes are TRBV19 and TRBJ1-5; no reliable D call. Trimming took off 5 bases at V and 6 bases at J, with 14 bases between the two ends. This CDR3 spans 14 amino acids. Germline-derived CDR1 and CDR2 are LNHDA and SQIVND (reference sequence). CDR3 sequence: CASSVGVSGQPQHF. The CDR3 bases are TGTGCCAGTAGTGTAGGAGTTTCAGGTCAGCCCCAGCATTTT.

V is TRBV28 and J is TRBJ1-2; D possibly corresponds to TRBD1 (5 bases). Germline-derived CDR1 and CDR2 are MDHEN and SYDVKM. The length of the CDR3 is 12 residues. V was cut by 3 bases and J by 8 bases, with 10 bases left in between. CDR3 nucleotides: TGTGCCAGCAGTTTCCAGGGAAAAGGCTACACCTTC. It codes for CASSFQGKGYTF.

The genes are TRBV18 and TRBJ1-4, with 8 bases matching TRBD1. The trim removed 1 base at V and 7 bases at J, leaving 11 bases unmatched. The CDR3 contains 17 residues. Germline CDR1 and CDR2: KGHSH and LQKENI. The CDR3 DNA follows: TGTGCCAGCTCACCACTGTCAGGGGGCCTCGGTGGTGAAAAACTGTTTTTT. Encoded protein: CASSPLSGGLGGEKLFF.

This chain links TRBV4-1 with TRBJ2-5; 7 nucleotides agree with TRBD2. V lost 4 bases to trimming and J lost 5 bases; unmatched junction nucleotides: 13. The CDR3 is 16 amino acids. Per germline, CDR1 MGHRA and CDR2 YSYEKL. The CDR3 bases are TGCGCCAGCAGCCGCACTAGCGTTGGGGGTGGGGAGACCCAGTACTTC. It encodes CASSRTSVGGGETQYF.

In this sample, this clone turned up once. The genes are TRBV28 and TRBJ2-7; D ambiguous. The germline V gene encodes CDR1 MDHEN and CDR2 SYDVKM. CDR3 length equals 15 residues. V was pared by 3 bases and J by 3 bases, with 15 bases between. CDR3 sequence reads: CASSFVGGPYYEQYF. In DNA, the CDR3 is TGTGCCAGCAGTTTTGTTGGTGGCCCGTACTACGAGCAGTACTTC.

This chain connects TRBV7-2 to TRBJ2-2; TRBD2 is a possible D gene (6 bases). The germline CDR1 and CDR2 sequences are SGHTA and FQGNSA. V was cut by 5 bases and J by 1 base, with 11 bases left in between. The CDR3 has 15 amino acids. The CDR3 reads CASSAFSGNTGELFF. In DNA, the CDR3 is TGTGCCAGCAGCGCCTTTAGCGGGAACACCGGGGAGCTGTTTTTT.

On this clone itself: This CDR3 is also generated by other DNA sequences in the sample. The chain links TRBV29-1 to TRBJ1-5; D unclear. The CDR3 consists of 13 residues. V was cut by 4 bases and J by 0 bases, with 7 bases left in between. Germline loops: CDR1 SQVTM, CDR2 ANQGSEA. The CDR3 nucleotides read TGCAGCGTTGCTCGGGATAGCAATCAGCCCCAGCATTTT. This codes for CSVARDSNQPQHF. The whole variable domain, remainder taken from reference TRBV29-1 and TRBJ1-5, is SAVISQKPSRDICQRGTSLTIQCQVDSQVTMMFWYRQQPGQSLTLIATANQGSEATYESGFVIDKFPISRPNLTFSTLTVSNMSPEDSSIYLCSVARDSNQPQHFGDGTRLSIL.

The chain carries TRBV5-7 and TRBJ2-5; D ambiguous. The J call may be in error: the DNA end matches TRBJ2-7 better. TRBV5-7 is an ORF, and what it does is uncertain. The CDR3 contains 15 residues. CDR3 sequence: CASSPYAAKSYEQYF. The CDR3 nucleotides are TGTGCCAGCAGCCCGTATGCAGCAAAGTCCTACGAGCAGTACTTC.

The V and J genes are TRBV11-2 and TRBJ2-1, with 7 positions matching TRBD2. The CDR3 totals 19 residues. CDR1 and CDR2 (germline): SGHAT, FQNNGV. Losses at the gene ends were 0 bases for V and 8 bases for J; bases not matched to a gene: 19. CDR3 coding DNA: TGTGCCAGCAGCTTAGAGGTCGCGGGAGTGTTCTCCCTTAACTATGAGCAGTTCTTC. As protein: CASSLEVAGVFSLNYEQFF.

CDR3 DNA: TGCGCCAGCAGCTGGGGACTAGCTACAGATACGCAGTATTTT. Translated, it gives CASSWGLATDTQYF. The gene calls are TRBV5-1 and TRBJ2-3; TRBD2 agrees at 9 bases. Trimming at V came to 3 bases and at J to 3 bases, leaving 2 bases not matched to a gene. Germline lookup yields CDR1 SGHRS and CDR2 YFSETQ. The CDR3 covers 14 residues.

V usage is TRBV18 and J usage is TRBJ2-7; 10 positions match TRBD2. Germline CDR1 reads KGHSH; CDR2 reads LQKENI. This CDR3 has 15 residues. Trimming removed 6 bases from V and 1 base from J; junction bases left unmatched: 6. The CDR3 bases are TGTGCCAGCTCCGCCACTAGCGGGAAGTCCTACGAGCAGTACTTC. Translating gives CASSATSGKSYEQYF.

The chain has TRBV13 and TRBJ2-1, with D uncertain. The CDR3 loop spans 16 amino acids. The germline CDR1 and CDR2 sequences are PRHDT and FYEKMQ (reference sequence). The ends were cut back, 5 bases at V and 6 bases at J, with 20 bases in the middle. The CDR3 bases are TGTGCCAGCAGCCCAAGCGTGGGAAGGGCATTCAATGAGCAGTTCTTC. It is translated as CASSPSVGRAFNEQFF.